The 26 T cell receptor beta chains presented below share a single source sample, sequenced in a study of blood T cell repertoires in COVID-19. Repertoires were generated with immunoSEQ multiplex PCR, while TCRdb's copy carries only in-frame clones and drops some. The data contain 130,000 or so clones, around 79% of them singletons. Sample: peripheral blood. The receptors here all came from an older man with acute or convalescent COVID-19.

This chain uses TRBV7-2 with TRBJ2-3; 11 bases agree with TRBD1. The CDR3 sequence is 19 residues long. Germline CDR1 SGHTA, CDR2 FQGNSA. J was trimmed by 6 bases and V by 2 bases; bases with no gene match: 16. CDR3 protein: CASSLTGWGGQGAPDTQYF. The CDR3 nucleotides are TGTGCCAGCAGCTTAACCGGTTGGGGCGGACAGGGGGCGCCCGATACGCAGTATTTT.

This chain uses TRBV3-1 (or the pseudogene TRBV3-2) with TRBJ2-7; 9 bases agree with TRBD1. Germline values: CDR1 LGHDT, CDR2 YNNKEL (reference sequence). The J segment lost 2 bases and the V segment lost 4 bases, leaving 9 bases of the junction unmatched. The CDR3 is made up of 16 amino acids. The CDR3 DNA sequence: TGTGCCAGCAGCCGGTTATCGGACAGGGGTGCCTACGAGCAGTACTTC. It yields the protein CASSRLSDRGAYEQYF.

V gene TRBV5-4 combines with J gene TRBJ2-5, with TRBD2 identical over 8 bases. CDR3 size: 17 residues. Looked up from germline, CDR1 is SGHNT and CDR2 is YYREEE (reference sequence). V was pared by 2 bases and J by 1 base, with 10 bases of the junction left unmatched. In nucleotides, the CDR3 is TGTGCCAGCAGCTTATCGGGGGGGGGCCCCTCCCAAGAGACCCAGTACTTC. Translating gives CASSLSGGGPSQETQYF.

The chain is built from TRBV7-6 and TRBJ2-5; 7 bases agree with TRBD1. CDR3 length: 14 amino acids. Germline CDR1 reads SGHVS; CDR2 reads FNYEAQ. The junction had 4 bases not matched to a gene; V was cut back by 5 bases and J by 1 base. The CDR3 DNA reads TGTGCCAGCAGCGTCTGGGACAGCCAAGAGACCCAGTACTTC. This gives the protein CASSVWDSQETQYF.

The chain couples TRBV12-3 or TRBV12-4 to TRBJ1-2, with D unclear. This CDR3 region has 12 residues. V lost 8 bases and J lost 4, with 11 bases in between. This chain's CDR3 is CASHSAGYGYTF. The CDR3 coding sequence is TGTGCCAGCCACAGTGCTGGCTATGGCTACACCTTC.

The chain employs TRBV9 and TRBJ2-4; 11 bases are shared with TRBD2. Germline CDR1 SGDLS, CDR2 YYNGEE. The CDR3 sequence is 18 residues long. V lost 0 bases to trimming and J lost 0 bases; unmatched junction nucleotides: 5. The DNA of the CDR3 is TGTGCCAGCAGCGTAGGGACTAGCGGGTCACTAGCCAAAAACATTCAGTACTTC. Its translation is CASSVGTSGSLAKNIQYF.

This clone has just one count. At one end the junction does not follow the germline gene, possibly because of a read error. The gene calls are TRBV6-1 and TRBJ2-3, with 7 bases aligning to TRBD1. Germline V gives CDR1 MNHNS, CDR2 SASEGT. The CDR3 runs to 14 residues. CDR3 sequence (DNA): TGTGCCAGCAGCGAAGGGACAGTAACAGATACGCAGTATTTT. It codes for CASSEGTVTDTQYF.

V usage is TRBV5-4 and J usage is TRBJ2-5; 7 bases fit TRBD1. The trim removed 4 bases at V and 3 bases at J, leaving 6 bases unmatched. The CDR3 has 14 residues. In germline, CDR1 is SGHNT, CDR2 YYREEE (reference sequence). The DNA of the CDR3 is TGTGCCAGCAGCCAGGGACAGCTTAAAGAGACCCAGTACTTC. Translating gives CASSQGQLKETQYF.

The chain joins TRBV24-1 to TRBJ1-3; TRBD1 matches at 7 bases. With 4 bases clipped from V and 0 bases from J, the junction kept 8 bases outside the gene matches. Germline assignment: CDR1 KGHDR and CDR2 SFDVKD. The CDR3 is 17 residues long. The CDR3 coding sequence is TGTGCCACCAGTGAGCCCATGGGACAGAGCTCTGGAAACACCATATATTTT. This translates into CATSEPMGQSSGNTIYF.

The rearrangement uses TRBV12-3 or TRBV12-4 and TRBJ2-5; TRBD1 matches at 8 bases. The junction had 4 bases not matched to a gene; V was cut back by 5 bases and J by 5 bases. The CDR3 spans 13 residues. In DNA form, the CDR3 reads TGTGCCAGCAGTGGACAGGGAGAGGAGACCCAGTACTTC. Amino acid sequence: CASSGQGEETQYF.

V is TRBV6-2 or TRBV6-3 and J is TRBJ2-7; 7 bases are a match to TRBD1. V shed 6 bases and J 1 base; nucleotides not matched to a gene: 3. The germline V gene has CDR1 MNHEY and CDR2 SVGEGT. The CDR3 extends over 13 amino acids. DNA of the CDR3: TGTGCCAGCAGCAGACAGGGTTCCTACGAGCAGTACTTC. It is translated as CASSRQGSYEQYF.

This clone was seen a single time. The V and J genes are TRBV19 and TRBJ1-5; D is undetermined. Trimming pared 2 bases from V and 4 bases from J, leaving 6 bases between. The CDR3 runs 13 residues. The germline gives CDR1 LNHDA, CDR2 SQIVND (reference sequence). The CDR3 DNA sequence: TGTGCCAGTAGTATAAGGAGAAATCAGCCCCAGCATTTT. Encoded protein: CASSIRRNQPQHF.

This chain links TRBV14 with TRBJ2-7; 7 bases match TRBD1. After removal of 4 bases from V and 2 bases from J, the junction contained 8 bases not matched to a gene. CDR1 is SGHDN and CDR2 is FVKESK in the germline V gene. There are 15 residues in the CDR3. The CDR3 here is CASSPFTGTAYEQYF. The CDR3 DNA sequence: TGTGCCAGCAGCCCTTTTACCGGGACAGCCTACGAGCAGTACTTC.

The chain recombines TRBV19 with TRBJ2-1, with TRBD2 as a possible D gene (5 bases). This CDR3 has 15 amino acids. The V end was cut by 4 bases, the J end by 3 bases, with 13 bases between. Germline CDR1 LNHDA, CDR2 SQIVND (reference sequence). The CDR3 reads CASSTDGDYYNEQFF. In DNA form, the CDR3 reads TGTGCCAGTAGTACCGACGGGGATTACTACAATGAGCAGTTCTTC.

Note on this clone: Germline is not matched at one junction end, which may reflect a read error. In the same sample, other DNA sequences code for this CDR3. The chain recombines TRBV7-3 with TRBJ2-2; 9 bases are a match to TRBD1. The CDR3 runs 15 residues. Germline V CDR1 and CDR2: SGHTA, FQGTGA. The CDR3 here is CASSSTGTGIGELFF. The CDR3 DNA sequence: TGTGCCAGTAGCTCCACCGGGACAGGGATTGGGGAGCTGTTTTTT.

V is TRBV29-1 and J is TRBJ2-3; 8 bases fit TRBD1. V shed 7 bases, J shed 3 bases, and the junction held 9 bases outside the gene matches. Germline CDR1 is SQVTM and CDR2 is ANQGSEA. This CDR3 spans 14 amino acids. As DNA, the CDR3 is TGCAGCGCTAAGGCAGGGGGCTTAACAGATACGCAGTATTTT. Translated: CSAKAGGLTDTQYF.

This clone was recorded once. This rearrangement joins TRBV9 to TRBJ2-7, with 8 bases matching TRBD1. The germline CDR1 and CDR2 sequences are SGDLS and YYNGEE. The CDR3 spans 16 residues. V shed 6 bases and J 5 bases; nucleotides not matched to a gene: 16. CDR3 in amino acids: CASTYPHGQGANEQYF. CDR3 in DNA: TGTGCCAGCACCTACCCCCACGGACAGGGAGCCAACGAGCAGTACTTC.

The J gene is TRBJ2-3, the V gene TRBV2; possibly TRBD1 for D (7 bases). The CDR3 length is 13 residues. CDR1 is SNHLY, CDR2 FYNNEI, per germline. V was pared by 9 bases and J by 3 bases, with 13 bases between. CDR3 coding DNA: TGTGCCAGTTCTCAGGGGGGAACAGATACGCAGTATTTT. This translates into CASSQGGTDTQYF.

This clone has a handful of counts. The chain combines TRBV2 with TRBJ1-6; D is unclear. The germline V gene has CDR1 SNHLY and CDR2 FYNNEI. The CDR3 runs to 16 residues. V lost 7 bases to trimming and J lost 7 bases, with 20 bases between them. CDR3 in DNA: TGTGCCAGCACCCTCGGGATGGTGAGGTCAAATTCACCCCTCCACTTT. Protein sequence: CASTLGMVRSNSPLHF.

This clone occurred once. The J gene is TRBJ1-6, the V gene TRBV6-2 or TRBV6-3, with 8 nucleotides matching TRBD1. Germline V gene data show CDR1 as MNHEY and CDR2 as SVGEGT. The CDR3 consists of 17 residues. J lost 12 bases, V lost 0 bases, and 13 bases had no gene match. CDR3 DNA: TGTGCCAGCAGTTACTCGAATGGGGACAGGCCCCATGTACCCCTCCACTTT. This gives the protein CASSYSNGDRPHVPLHF.

The genes are TRBV7-3 and TRBJ2-1; D gene uncertain. Trimming left V 2 bases short and J 5 bases short, with 10 bases between. This CDR3 has 14 amino acids. Germline values: CDR1 SGHTA, CDR2 FQGTGA. CDR3 bases: TGTGCCAGCAGCTTAGATCAGTACAACAATGAGCAGTTCTTC. Its protein product is CASSLDQYNNEQFF.

The V and J genes are TRBV3-1 (or the pseudogene TRBV3-2) and TRBJ2-1; 13 positions match TRBD2. Germline lookup yields CDR1 LGHDT and CDR2 YNNKEL (reference sequence). Trimming cost V 4 bases and J 0 bases; bases outside gene matches: 9. This CDR3 spans 19 amino acids. CDR3 DNA sequence: TGTGCCAGCAGCCCCAGACTAGCGGGGGGATACTTCTCCTACAATGAGCAGTTCTTC. This translates into CASSPRLAGGYFSYNEQFF.

V and J are TRBV27 and TRBJ1-5; maybe TRBD1 (5 bases). The CDR3 is 13 residues long. Per the germline V gene, CDR1 is MNHEY and CDR2 is SMNVEV (reference sequence). Trimming removed 5 bases at V and 9 bases at J, with 14 bases between. CDR3 coding DNA: TGTGCCAGCAGTCCGTCGGTGACAGCGCCCCAGCATTTT. This sequence encodes CASSPSVTAPQHF.

In its sample, this clone was seen once. This sequence joins TRBV6-2 or TRBV6-3 and TRBJ1-2, with TRBD1 matching over 7 bases. The CDR3 is 13 amino acids. Germline trimming cut 6 bases from V and 3 bases from J; bases unmatched to any gene: 4. Germline CDR1 and CDR2: MNHEY and SVGEGT. The CDR3 region is CASSSDRDYGYTF. CDR3 bases: TGTGCCAGCAGCTCTGACAGGGACTATGGCTACACCTTC.

Only one count was recorded for this clone. The rearrangement links TRBV6-2 or TRBV6-3 to TRBJ2-7, with TRBD1 matching over 9 bases. The CDR3 runs 15 residues. CDR1 is MNHEY, CDR2 SVGEGT, per germline. With V trimmed by 5 bases and J by 5 bases, 10 bases remained unmatched. The CDR3 DNA follows: TGTGCCAGCAGTGATCCGGGACAGGGAATCCACGAGCAGTACTTC. This translates into CASSDPGQGIHEQYF.

The chain combines TRBV18 with TRBJ2-5, with 7 bases aligning to TRBD2. The CDR3 totals 14 residues. Trimming at V came to 6 bases and at J to 1 base, leaving 5 bases not matched to a gene. Germline assignment: CDR1 KGHSH and CDR2 LQKENI. The DNA of the CDR3 is TGTGCCAGCTCGCCCCTAGCGGCCCAAGAGACCCAGTACTTC. The encoded protein is CASSPLAAQETQYF.